This record looks at one T cell receptor beta chain sequence and its context. Its antigen is unidentified. This entry is derived from a study of B cell selection in AIRE deficiency. Sorted regulatory T cells were CD4-positive, CD25-high and CD127-low or negative. Study-wide results and caveats: Tconv and Treg cells from AIRE-deficient patients resembled healthy donors in TCRBV usage, CDR3 length and diversity.

The data were produced by immunoSEQ multiplex PCR, yet TCRdb's version contains in-frame clones alone and is incomplete. The data contain about 21,000 clones, approximately 94% of them singletons. V trimming: 4 bases; J trimming: 9 bases; junction bases outside the gene matches: 8. The CDR3 contains 13 residues. Germline loops: CDR1 ENHRY, CDR2 SYGVKD. The V call is TRBV10-3, the J call TRBJ2-7, with 8 bases fitting TRBD1. Sequencing was performed on Tregs sorted from PBMCs. This clonotype was obtained from a human donor with AIRE deficiency. The CDR3 reads CAISGQGKGGQYF. The DNA for the CDR3 is TGTGCCATCAGTGGACAGGGGAAGGGCGGGCAGTACTTC.